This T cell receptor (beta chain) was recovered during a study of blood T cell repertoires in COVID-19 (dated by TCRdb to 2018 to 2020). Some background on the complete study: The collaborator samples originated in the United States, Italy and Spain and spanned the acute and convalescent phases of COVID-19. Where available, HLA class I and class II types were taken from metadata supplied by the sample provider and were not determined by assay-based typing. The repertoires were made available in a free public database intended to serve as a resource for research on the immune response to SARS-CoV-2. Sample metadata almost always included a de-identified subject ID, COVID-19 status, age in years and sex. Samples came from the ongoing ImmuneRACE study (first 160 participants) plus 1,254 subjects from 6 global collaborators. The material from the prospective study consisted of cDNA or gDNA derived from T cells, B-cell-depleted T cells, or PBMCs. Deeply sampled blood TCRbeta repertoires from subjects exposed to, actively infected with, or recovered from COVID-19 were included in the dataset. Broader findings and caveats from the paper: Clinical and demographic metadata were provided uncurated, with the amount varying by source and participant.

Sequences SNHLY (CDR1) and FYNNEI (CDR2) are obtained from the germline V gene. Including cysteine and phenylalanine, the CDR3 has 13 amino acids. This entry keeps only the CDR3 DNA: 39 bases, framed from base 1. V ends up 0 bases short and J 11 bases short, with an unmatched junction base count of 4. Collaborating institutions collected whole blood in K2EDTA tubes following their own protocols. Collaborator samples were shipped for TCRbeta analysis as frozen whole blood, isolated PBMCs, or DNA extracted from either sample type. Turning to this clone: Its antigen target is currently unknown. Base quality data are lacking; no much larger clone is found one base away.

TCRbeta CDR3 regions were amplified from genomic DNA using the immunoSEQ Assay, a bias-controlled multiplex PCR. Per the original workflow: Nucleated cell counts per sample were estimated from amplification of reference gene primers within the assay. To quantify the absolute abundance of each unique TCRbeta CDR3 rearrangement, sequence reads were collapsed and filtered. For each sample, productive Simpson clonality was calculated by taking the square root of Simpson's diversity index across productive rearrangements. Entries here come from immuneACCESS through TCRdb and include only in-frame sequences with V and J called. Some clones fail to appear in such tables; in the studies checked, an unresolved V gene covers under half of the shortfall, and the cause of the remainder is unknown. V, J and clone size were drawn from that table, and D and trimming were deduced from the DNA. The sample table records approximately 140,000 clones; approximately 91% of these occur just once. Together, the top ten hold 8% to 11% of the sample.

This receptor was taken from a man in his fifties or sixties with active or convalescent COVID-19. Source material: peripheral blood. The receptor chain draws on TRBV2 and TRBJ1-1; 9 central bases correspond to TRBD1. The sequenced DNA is TGTGCCAGCAGTGAAGCGTGGGACAGGGTTGCTTTCTTT. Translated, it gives CASSEAWDRVAFF. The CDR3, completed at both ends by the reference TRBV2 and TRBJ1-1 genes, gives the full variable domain EPEVTQTPSHQVTQMGQEVILRCVPISNHLYFYWYRQILGQKVEFLVSFYNNEISEKSEIFDDQFSVERPDGSNFTLKIRSTKLEDSAMYFCASSEAWDRVAFFGQGTRLTVV.